The next 22 T cell receptor beta chains were all read from a single sample in a study of blood T cell repertoires in COVID-19. Clones were read by immunoSEQ multiplex PCR, and TCRdb kept only the in-frame ones, dropping some. Of 150,000 to 200,000 clones listed, 86% are singletons. The sample comprised peripheral blood. The receptors were gathered from a woman aged 55-69 years with COVID-19, enrolled during active disease.

The rearrangement joins TRBV12-5 to TRBJ2-2; 12 nucleotides match TRBD2. In germline, CDR1 is LGHNT, CDR2 FRNRAP. The CDR3 covers 16 residues. The trim removed 6 bases at V and 7 bases at J, leaving 9 bases unmatched. The CDR3 loop reads CASGRALAGGHGELFF. The CDR3 bases are TGTGCTAGTGGACGTGCCCTAGCGGGAGGGCACGGGGAGCTGTTTTTT.

This clone was seen many times. The V gene is TRBV19, the J gene TRBJ1-2, with TRBD1 matching over 8 bases. Trimming cost V 8 bases and J 12 bases; bases outside gene matches: 8. CDR1 is LNHDA and CDR2 is SQIVND in the germline V gene (reference sequence). The CDR3 sequence is 11 residues long. CDR3: CASLGQGWHTF. The CDR3, as DNA: TGTGCCAGTCTAGGACAGGGTTGGCACACCTTC.

The J gene is TRBJ2-7, the V gene TRBV5-4; D ambiguous. The V gene lost 0 bases and the J gene lost 0 bases, with 4 bases spanning the gap. In germline, CDR1 is SGHNT, CDR2 YYREEE (reference sequence). The CDR3 runs 13 residues. DNA for the CDR3: TGTGCCAGCAGCTTGGAACTCTCCTACGAGCAGTACTTC. Translating it yields CASSLELSYEQYF.

The CDR3: CASSYEIDPASQGQYF. In DNA form, the CDR3 reads TGCGCCAGCAGCTACGAAATAGACCCCGCCTCACAGGGGCAGTACTTC. This chain joins TRBV5-1 and TRBJ2-7; tentatively, D is TRBD1 (6 bases). The V gene's germline CDR1 is SGHRS and CDR2 YFSETQ. The V end lost 3 bases, the J end lost 9 bases, and 25 bases lay between the germline ends. The CDR3 contains 16 residues. The full variable domain, its missing parts supplied by reference TRBV5-1 and TRBJ2-7, is KAGVTQTPRYLIKTRGQQVTLSCSPISGHRSVSWYQQTPGQGLQFLFEYFSETQRNKGNFPGRFSGRQFSNSRSEMNVSTLELGDSALYLCASSYEIDPASQGQYFGPGTRLTVT.

This clone was seen just once. The rearrangement joins TRBV27 to TRBJ1-2, with D perhaps TRBD1 (5 bases). The CDR3 runs to 15 residues. V was clipped by 4 bases and J by 1 base, with 13 bases between them. The germline gives CDR1 MNHEY, CDR2 SMNVEV (reference sequence). The CDR3, as DNA: TGTGCCAGCAGTTCCCCGGGGGGGAGTAACTATGGCTACACCTTC. It specifies CASSSPGGSNYGYTF.

The chain uses TRBV18 and TRBJ2-5; D gene ambiguous. Trimming shortened V by 3 bases and J by 1 base, and 9 bases separated the two germline ends. CDR3 length: 14 amino acids. CDR1 and CDR2 (germline): KGHSH, LQKENI. CDR3 in DNA: TGTGCCAGCTCACCGGTCCCAGGCCAAGAGACCCAGTACTTC. Its protein is CASSPVPGQETQYF.

CDR3: CASSWGDNTEAFF. DNA for the CDR3: TGCGCCAGCAGTTGGGGGGATAACACTGAAGCTTTCTTT. This sequence joins TRBV10-2 and TRBJ1-1; D may be TRBD1 (5 bases). The CDR3 has 13 residues. V shed 5 bases and J shed 2 bases, with 9 bases lying between them. Germline lookup yields CDR1 WSHSY and CDR2 SAAADI.

This clone was found a few times. The chain joins TRBV27 to TRBJ1-5, with unresolved D. With 5 bases removed from V and 0 bases from J, the gap between germline ends came to 17 bases. CDR3 size: 17 residues. Germline assignment: CDR1 MNHEY and CDR2 SMNVEV (reference sequence). The DNA of the CDR3 is TGTGCCAGCAGTGCCCGGATAGCTTACCATAGCAATCAGCCCCAGCATTTT. Translated, it gives CASSARIAYHSNQPQHF.

The chain recombines TRBV5-1 with TRBJ2-7; possible D gene TRBD2, 5 bases. The CDR3 runs 16 residues. Per the germline V gene, CDR1 is SGHRS and CDR2 is YFSETQ. V lost 4 bases and J lost 0, with 17 bases in between. The CDR3 DNA is TGCGCCAGCAGCCACGGACTGGGTCCAAGCTCCTACGAGCAGTACTTC. This translates into CASSHGLGPSSYEQYF.

The J gene is TRBJ2-3, the V gene TRBV6-5, with TRBD2 matching 9 bases. Germline V gives CDR1 MNHEY, CDR2 SVGAGI. V shed 7 bases and J 2 bases; nucleotides not matched to a gene: 7. The CDR3 covers 15 residues. The CDR3 region is CASNSGRPHTDTQYF. The CDR3, as DNA: TGTGCCAGCAACAGCGGGAGGCCCCACACAGATACGCAGTATTTT.

The chain uses TRBV28 and TRBJ1-3, with D uncertain. Germline CDR1 reads MDHEN; CDR2 reads SYDVKM. CDR3 size: 12 residues. The V end lost 5 bases, the J end lost 14 bases, and 16 bases lay between the germline ends. CDR3 residues: CASSPNEVSLYF. CDR3 bases: TGTGCCAGCAGTCCCAATGAGGTTTCTCTATATTTT.

The J gene is TRBJ2-7, the V gene TRBV6-6; D is unresolved. This CDR3 is built from 11 residues. Trimming removed 8 bases from V and 3 bases from J, with 8 bases in between. Germline CDR1 MNHNY, CDR2 SVGAGI (reference sequence). CDR3 protein: CASSPYYEQYF. CDR3 DNA: TGTGCCAGCTCACCCTACTACGAGCAGTACTTC.

V is TRBV28 and J is TRBJ2-1; tentatively, D is TRBD2 (7 bases). V was shortened by 3 bases and J by 7 bases, with 13 bases between the two germline ends. In germline, CDR1 is MDHEN, CDR2 SYDVKM. The CDR3 length is 14 residues. CDR3 in amino acids: CASSLGGGANEQFF. CDR3 coding DNA: TGTGCCAGCAGTTTGGGTGGGGGGGCAAATGAGCAGTTCTTC.

The chain recombines TRBV29-1 with TRBJ1-4, with unresolved D. Trimming removed 4 bases at V and 5 bases at J, with 2 bases between. The CDR3 has 10 residues. Germline values: CDR1 SQVTM, CDR2 ANQGSEA. The CDR3 protein is CSVANEKLFF. The DNA for the CDR3 is TGCAGCGTTGCAAATGAAAAACTGTTTTTT. Complete variable domain (other parts from reference TRBV29-1 and TRBJ1-4): SAVISQKPSRDICQRGTSLTIQCQVDSQVTMMFWYRQQPGQSLTLIATANQGSEATYESGFVIDKFPISRPNLTFSTLTVSNMSPEDSSIYLCSVANEKLFFGSGTQLSVL.

V usage is TRBV10-2 and J usage is TRBJ1-1; D remains ambiguous. The V gene's germline CDR1 is WSHSY and CDR2 SAAADI. Trimming left V 5 bases short and J 1 base short, with 11 bases between. This CDR3 has 14 amino acids. CDR3 in DNA: TGCGCCAGCAGTTCGAGGGTTACGAACACTGAAGCTTTCTTT. This translates into CASSSRVTNTEAFF.

The rearrangement joins TRBV9 to TRBJ2-5; D possibly corresponds to TRBD1 (5 bases). V was clipped by 0 bases and J by 5 bases, with 14 bases between them. Germline CDR1 reads SGDLS; CDR2 reads YYNGEE. The CDR3 is 15 residues long. CDR3 amino acids: CASSVGAGPGETQYF. The CDR3, as DNA: TGTGCCAGCAGCGTAGGGGCAGGGCCAGGGGAGACCCAGTACTTC. The variable domain in full, with the rest retrieved from reference TRBV9 and TRBJ2-5, is DSGVTQTPKHLITATGQRVTLRCSPRSGDLSVYWYQQSLDQGLQFLIQYYNGEERAKGNILERFSAQQFPDLHSELNLSSLELGDSALYFCASSVGAGPGETQYFGPGTRLLVL.

Only one count was recorded for this clone. The chain recombines TRBV28 with TRBJ1-5, with 10 bases that match TRBD1. The CDR3 contains 17 residues. Losses at the gene ends were 4 bases for V and 4 bases for J; bases not matched to a gene: 10. CDR1 MDHEN and CDR2 SYDVKM come from the germline V gene. In nucleotides, the CDR3 is TGTGCCAGCAGTTCCTTCCGGGACAGGGGCCGGAATCAGCCCCAGCATTTT. Protein product: CASSSFRDRGRNQPQHF. Full variable domain (missing parts from reference TRBV28 and TRBJ1-5): DVKVTQSSRYLVKRTGEKVFLECVQDMDHENMFWYRQDPGLGLRLIYFSYDVKMKEKGDIPEGYSVSREKKERFSLILESASTNQTSMYLCASSSFRDRGRNQPQHFGDGTRLSIL.

This clone was counted only a few times. The same CDR3 can be traced to other DNA sequences in this sample. This chain uses TRBV9 with TRBJ2-7, with 12 nucleotides matching TRBD2. V lost 0 bases to trimming and J lost 4 bases; unmatched junction nucleotides: 2. The CDR3 totals 15 residues. CDR1 and CDR2 from the germline V gene are SGDLS and YYNGEE. The DNA for the CDR3 is TGTGCCAGCAGCGTAGGGACTAGCGGGACGTACGAGCAGTACTTC. Protein: CASSVGTSGTYEQYF.

This clone was counted a few times. The chain is built from TRBV11-2 and TRBJ2-7; 9 bases agree with TRBD1. The ends lost 1 base at V and 3 bases at J; junction bases unmatched: 4. Germline V CDR1 and CDR2: SGHAT, FQNNGV. The CDR3 sequence is 15 residues long. For the CDR3, the DNA is TGTGCCAGCAGCTTAGGGACAGGGGACTTCTACGAGCAGTACTTC. This codes for CASSLGTGDFYEQYF.

The genes are TRBV5-1 and TRBJ1-2; maybe TRBD1 (5 bases). This CDR3 spans 14 amino acids. V dropped 4 bases and J dropped 6 bases, with 16 bases sitting between them. Germline values: CDR1 SGHRS, CDR2 YFSETQ. For the CDR3, the DNA is TGCGCCAGCAGCCGGCGGAGGGGTCAGGATGGCTACACCTTC. It is translated as CASSRRRGQDGYTF.

A single count supports this clone. The chain carries TRBV19 and TRBJ1-1; D is ambiguous. In germline, CDR1 is LNHDA, CDR2 SQIVND (reference sequence). V was pared by 3 bases and J by 7 bases, with 18 bases between. The CDR3 length is 15 residues. The CDR3 bases are TGTGCCAGTAGTATTGGCGGCGTAGTCGGCATTGAAGCTTTCTTT. Protein: CASSIGGVVGIEAFF.

The V call is TRBV11-2, the J call TRBJ2-7, with 11 nucleotides matching TRBD2. The germline V gene has CDR1 SGHAT and CDR2 FQNNGV. The CDR3 sequence is 16 residues long. V was clipped by 1 base and J by 2 bases; unmatched bases: 4. The CDR3 DNA is TGTGCCAGCAGCTTAGTACTAGCGGGAGACACCTACGAGCAGTACTTC. It encodes CASSLVLAGDTYEQYF. The full variable domain, completed using reference TRBV11-2 and TRBJ2-7, is EAGVAQSPRYKIIEKRQSVAFWCNPISGHATLYWYQQILGQGPKLLIQFQNNGVVDDSQLPKDRFSAERLKGVDSTLKIQPAKLEDSAVYLCASSLVLAGDTYEQYFGPGTRLTVT.